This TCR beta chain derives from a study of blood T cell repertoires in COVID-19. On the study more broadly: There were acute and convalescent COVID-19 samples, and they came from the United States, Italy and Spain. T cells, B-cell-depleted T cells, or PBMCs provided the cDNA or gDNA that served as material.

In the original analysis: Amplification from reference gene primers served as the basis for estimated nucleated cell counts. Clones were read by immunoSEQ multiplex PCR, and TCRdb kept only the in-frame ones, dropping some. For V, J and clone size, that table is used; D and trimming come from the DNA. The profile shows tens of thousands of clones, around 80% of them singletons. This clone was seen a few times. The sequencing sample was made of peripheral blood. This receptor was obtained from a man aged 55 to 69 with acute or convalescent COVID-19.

The CDR3 sequence is CASSLGTSRPGYTF. In nucleotides, the CDR3 is TGTGCCAGCTCACTAGGGACTTCGAGGCCTGGCTACACCTTC. The rearrangement uses TRBV18 and TRBJ1-2; D may be TRBD1 (5 bases). The CDR3 runs 14 residues. V was cut by 4 bases and J by 7 bases, with 16 bases left in between. Germline CDR1 is KGHSH and CDR2 is LQKENI.